This TCR beta chain was observed in a study of blood T cell repertoires in COVID-19. Only in-frame clones appear in the TCRdb table, and some are missing; sequencing was by immunoSEQ multiplex PCR. The profile covers around 310,000 clones, with around 89% appearing a single time and more than 0.85% taken by the ten largest. After removal of 4 bases from V and 3 bases from J, the junction contained 4 bases not matched to a gene. The CDR3 has 15 residues. Germline-derived CDR1 and CDR2 are KGHDR and SFDVKD. Recruited during active infection, patients (from Seattle) were subsequently followed longitudinally.

The sequence was obtained from a woman between 35 and 50 years old with COVID-19, enrolled during active disease. The genes are TRBV24-1 and TRBJ1-2, with TRBD1 identical over 10 bases. The specimen was peripheral blood. For the CDR3, the DNA is TGTGCCACCAGTGACGAAGGACAGGGGGACTATGGCTACACCTTC. Translated: CATSDEGQGDYGYTF.